The clone carrying this T cell receptor (beta chain) occurred many times. Treatment of any kind had been given to no patient before thyroid surgery. The sample comes from a study of metastatic and nonmetastatic thyroid tumors. As for the study in general: Blood and tumor or nodule tissue repertoires from malignant and benign thyroid patients were compared.

TCRdb re-analyzed the PCR reads using MiXCR. The profile covers around 22,000 clones, with approximately 11% appearing a single time and 25% to 35% taken by the ten largest. This CDR3 spans 16 amino acids. V gave up 1 base and J gave up 0 bases, with 13 bases separating them. The germline V gene encodes CDR1 DFQATT and CDR2 SNEGSKA (reference sequence). This clonotype was sampled from a female donor with papillary thyroid cancer or a benign thyroid nodule (not recorded which). Some clones in this sample may be carry-over from other donors' samples. This chain links TRBV20-1 with TRBJ2-1; a weak D match, TRBD2 (6 bases). What was sequenced was blood. CDR3 sequence reads: CSARAGGRSSYNEQFF. DNA of the CDR3: TGCAGTGCTAGAGCCGGAGGGAGGAGCTCCTACAATGAGCAGTTCTTC.